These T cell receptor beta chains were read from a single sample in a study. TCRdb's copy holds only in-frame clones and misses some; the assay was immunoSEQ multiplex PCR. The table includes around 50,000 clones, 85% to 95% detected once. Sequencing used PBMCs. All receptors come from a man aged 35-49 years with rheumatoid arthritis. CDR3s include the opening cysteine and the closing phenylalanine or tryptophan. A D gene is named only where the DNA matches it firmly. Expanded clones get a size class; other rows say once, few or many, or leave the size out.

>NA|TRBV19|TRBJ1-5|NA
CASQKGFPPQHF
TGTGCCAGTCAAAAGGGTTTTCCGCCCCAGCATTTT
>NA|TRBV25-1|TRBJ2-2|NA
CASSEKGGELFF
TGTGCCAGCAGTGAAAAGGGCGGGGAGCTGTTTTTT
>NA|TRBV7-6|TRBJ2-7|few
CASSLALSGAASGHEQYF
TGTGCCAGCAGCTTAGCATTATCGGGGGCCGCGTCGGGCCACGAGCAGTACTTC
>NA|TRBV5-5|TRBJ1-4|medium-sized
CASSLGRYNEKLFF
TGTGCCAGCAGCTTAGGCCGGTATAATGAAAAACTGTTTTTT
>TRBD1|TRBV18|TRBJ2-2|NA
CASSRTGGTGELFF
TGTGCCAGCTCCAGGACAGGGGGCACCGGGGAGCTGTTTTTT
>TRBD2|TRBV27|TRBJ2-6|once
CASSKSGGSSGANVLTF
TGTGCCAGCAGTAAAAGCGGGGGGAGCTCTGGGGCCAACGTCCTGACTTTC
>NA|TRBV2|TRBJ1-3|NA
CASRLTEAGNTIYF
TGTGCCAGCAGACTGACAGAGGCAGGAAACACCATATATTTT
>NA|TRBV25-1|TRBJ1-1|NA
CASSRTRANTEAFF
TGTGCCAGCAGTCGAACCAGGGCGAACACTGAAGCTTTCTTT
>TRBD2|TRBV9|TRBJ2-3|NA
CASSVAGGRSTDTQYF
TGTGCCAGCAGCGTAGCGGGGGGACGAAGCACAGATACGCAGTATTTT
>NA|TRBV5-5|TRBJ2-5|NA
CASSFRDQETQYF
TGTGCCAGCAGCTTCAGAGACCAAGAGACCCAGTACTTC
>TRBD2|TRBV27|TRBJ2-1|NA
CASTAGAPSYNEQFF
TGTGCCAGCACCGCGGGAGCCCCCTCCTACAATGAGCAGTTCTTC
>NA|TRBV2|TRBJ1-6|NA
CASSVTNSPLHF
TGTGCCAGCAGCGTTACAAACTCACCCCTCCACTTT
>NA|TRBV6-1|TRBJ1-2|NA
CASSETGSSYTF
TGTGCCAGCAGTGAAACAGGGTCCAGCTACACCTTC
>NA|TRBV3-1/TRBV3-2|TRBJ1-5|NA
CASSPFWSVNQPQHF
TGTGCCAGCAGCCCATTCTGGTCGGTCAATCAGCCCCAGCATTTT
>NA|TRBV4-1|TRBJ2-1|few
CASSEYNEQFF
TGCGCCAGCAGTGAGTACAATGAGCAGTTCTTC
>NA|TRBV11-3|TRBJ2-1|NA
CASSPERGEQFF
TGTGCCAGCAGCCCCGAGAGGGGTGAGCAGTTCTTC
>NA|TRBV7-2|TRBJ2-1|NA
CASSFGSGSYNEQFF
TGTGCCAGCAGCTTTGGTAGCGGCTCCTACAATGAGCAGTTCTTC
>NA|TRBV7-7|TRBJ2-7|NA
CASSLAQGGTYEQYF
TGTGCTAGCAGCTTAGCCCAGGGGGGAACCTACGAGCAGTACTTC
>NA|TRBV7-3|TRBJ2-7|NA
CASSHSYEQYF
TGTGCCAGCAGCCATAGCTACGAGCAGTACTTC
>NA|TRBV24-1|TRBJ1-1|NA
CATSDLRDEAFF
TGTGCCACCAGTGATTTGCGGGATGAAGCTTTCTTT
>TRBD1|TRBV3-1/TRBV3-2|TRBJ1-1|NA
CASSQWARGIEAFF
TGTGCCAGCAGCCAGTGGGCCAGGGGGATTGAAGCTTTCTTT
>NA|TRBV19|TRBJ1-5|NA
CASWGGRNQPQHF
TGTGCCAGTTGGGGGGGACGCAATCAGCCCCAGCATTTT
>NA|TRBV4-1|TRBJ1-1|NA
CASSRSGTLMNTEAFF
TGCGCCAGCAGCCGGTCCGGGACGTTAATGAACACTGAAGCTTTCTTT
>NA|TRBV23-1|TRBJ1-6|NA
CASAPPPSPLHF
TGCGCCAGCGCTCCCCCCCCCTCACCCCTCCACTTT
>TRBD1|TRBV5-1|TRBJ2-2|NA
CASSLDGTGANGELFF
TGCGCCAGCAGCCTGGATGGGACAGGGGCGAACGGGGAGCTGTTTTTT
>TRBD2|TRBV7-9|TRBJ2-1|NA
CASSLGGLAGRGAHNEQFF
TGTGCCAGCAGCTTAGGGGGACTAGCGGGGCGCGGGGCACACAATGAGCAGTTCTTC
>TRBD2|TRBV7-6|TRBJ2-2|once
CASSPKDRGSNTGELFF
TGTGCCAGCAGCCCCAAAGACCGCGGGAGTAACACCGGGGAGCTGTTTTTT
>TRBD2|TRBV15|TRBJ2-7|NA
CATSGSGSVSYEQYF
TGTGCCACCAGCGGTAGCGGGAGCGTCTCCTACGAGCAGTACTTC
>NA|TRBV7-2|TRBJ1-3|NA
CASSLTAAGVLPGNTIYF
TGTGCCAGCAGCTTAACAGCGGCAGGTGTACTACCTGGAAACACCATATATTTT
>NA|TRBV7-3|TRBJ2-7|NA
CASSLEGTSYEQYF
TGTGCCAGCAGCCTCGAGGGGACATCCTACGAGCAGTACTTC
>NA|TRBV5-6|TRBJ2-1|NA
CASSFGTSNEQFF
TGTGCCAGCAGCTTTGGCACTAGTAATGAGCAGTTCTTC
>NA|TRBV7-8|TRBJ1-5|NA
CASSLAIQGHQPQHF
TGTGCCAGCAGCTTAGCGATACAGGGTCATCAGCCCCAGCATTTT
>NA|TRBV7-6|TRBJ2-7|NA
CASSLTDGSSYEQYF
TGTGCCAGCAGCCTCACGGACGGGAGCTCCTACGAGCAGTACTTC
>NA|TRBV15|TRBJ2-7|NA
CATSTISGFDSYEQYF
TGTGCCACCAGCACCATATCGGGGTTTGACTCCTACGAGCAGTACTTC
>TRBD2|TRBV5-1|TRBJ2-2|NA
CASSGGRAGTGELFF
TGCGCCAGCAGTGGCGGGAGGGCCGGCACCGGGGAGCTGTTTTTT
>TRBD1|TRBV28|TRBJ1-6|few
CASSKTTGGSYNSPLHF
TGTGCCAGCAGTAAAACAACAGGGGGATCCTATAATTCACCCCTCCACTTT
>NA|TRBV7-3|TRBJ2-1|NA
CASSPGQNSYNEQFF
TGTGCCAGCAGCCCCGGACAGAATTCCTACAATGAGCAGTTCTTC
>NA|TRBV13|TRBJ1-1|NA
CASSLEGSQNTEAFF
TGTGCCAGCAGCTTAGAGGGCAGTCAGAACACTGAAGCTTTCTTT
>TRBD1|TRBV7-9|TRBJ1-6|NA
CASSTGTDNSPLHF
TGTGCCAGCAGCACCGGGACAGATAATTCACCCCTCCACTTT
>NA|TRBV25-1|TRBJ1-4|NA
CASSDPGPTNEKLFF
TGTGCCAGCAGTGATCCCGGTCCAACTAATGAAAAACTGTTTTTT
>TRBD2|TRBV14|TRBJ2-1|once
CASSHILAGGPYEQFF
TGTGCCAGCAGCCACATACTAGCGGGAGGGCCCTATGAGCAGTTCTTC
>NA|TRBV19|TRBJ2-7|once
CASSIRGKGVLEQYF
TGTGCCAGTAGTATACGGGGGAAGGGGGTGCTCGAGCAGTACTTC
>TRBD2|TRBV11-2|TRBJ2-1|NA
CASTAPSGGAYNEQFF
TGTGCCAGCACGGCACCTAGCGGGGGCGCCTACAATGAGCAGTTCTTC
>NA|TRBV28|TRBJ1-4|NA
CASSSSLEKLFF
TGTGCCAGCAGTTCTAGCCTTGAAAAACTGTTTTTT
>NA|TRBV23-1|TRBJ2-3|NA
CASSQPVLTSTDTQYF
TGCGCCAGCAGTCAACCGGTCTTAACTAGCACAGATACGCAGTATTTT
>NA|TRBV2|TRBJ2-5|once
CASRTGLGRQETQYF
TGTGCCAGCAGAACAGGGCTGGGGCGACAAGAGACCCAGTACTTC
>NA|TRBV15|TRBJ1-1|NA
CATSQTPQGAFF
TGTGCCACCAGCCAGACACCGCAGGGAGCTTTCTTT
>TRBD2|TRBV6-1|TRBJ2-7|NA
CASSESSGVMYEQYF
TGTGCCAGCAGTGAAAGTAGCGGGGTGATGTACGAGCAGTACTTC